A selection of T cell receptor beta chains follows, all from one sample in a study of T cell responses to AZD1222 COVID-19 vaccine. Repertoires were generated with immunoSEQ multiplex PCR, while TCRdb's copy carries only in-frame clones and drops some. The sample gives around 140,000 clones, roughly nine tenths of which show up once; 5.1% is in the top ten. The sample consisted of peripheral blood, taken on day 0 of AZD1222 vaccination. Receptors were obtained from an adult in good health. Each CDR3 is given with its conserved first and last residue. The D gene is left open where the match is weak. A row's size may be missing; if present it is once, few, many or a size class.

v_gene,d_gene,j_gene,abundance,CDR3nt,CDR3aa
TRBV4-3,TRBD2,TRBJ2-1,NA,TGCGCCAGCAGCCAAGATGGGGTCGGGGGGAGCTCCTACAATGAGCAGTTCTTC,CASSQDGVGGSSYNEQFF
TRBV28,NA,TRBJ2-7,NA,TGTGCCAGCACCGCCGATCTTAGCCTTACCTACGAGCAGTACTTC,CASTADLSLTYEQYF
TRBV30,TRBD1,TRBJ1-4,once,TGTGCCTGGCAGGGGGTTGCAACTAATGAAAAACTGTTTTTT,CAWQGVATNEKLFF
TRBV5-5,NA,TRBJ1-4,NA,TGTGCCAGCAGACCGGGCGCTACTAATGAAAAACTGTTTTTT,CASRPGATNEKLFF
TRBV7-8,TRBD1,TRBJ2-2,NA,TGTGCCAGCAGCACGGACAGGGTGGGCGGGGAGCTGTTTTTT,CASSTDRVGGELFF
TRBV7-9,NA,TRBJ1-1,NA,TGTGCCAGCAGCCTCCCCGGCGGGCCCAACACTGAAGCTTTCTTT,CASSLPGGPNTEAFF
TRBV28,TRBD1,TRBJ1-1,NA,TGTGCCAGCAGTTTAGGAACAGGGGTGAACACTGAAGCTTTCTTT,CASSLGTGVNTEAFF
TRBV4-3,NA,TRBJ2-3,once,TGCGCCAGCAGCCAAGATCCAGTGGGGCAGGCCACAGATACGCAGTATTTT,CASSQDPVGQATDTQYF
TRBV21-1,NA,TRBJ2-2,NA,TGTGCCAGCAGCAAAGAACAGGGACACACCGGGGAGCTGTTTTTT,CASSKEQGHTGELFF
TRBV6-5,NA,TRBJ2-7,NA,TGTGCCAGCAGTTACTCCCGCCGGGGGCCTTACGAGCAGTACTTC,CASSYSRRGPYEQYF
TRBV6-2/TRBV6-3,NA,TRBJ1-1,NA,TGTGCCAGCAGTTACTTCCAGGGTTGGGCGACTTTCTTT,CASSYFQGWATFF
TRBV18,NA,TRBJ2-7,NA,TGTGCCAGCTCACCGGGGTACTCTATTAACGAGCAGTACTTC,CASSPGYSINEQYF
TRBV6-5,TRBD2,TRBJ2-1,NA,TGTGCCAGCAGTTATTCTAGCGGGAGCCCCTACAATGAGCAGTTCTTC,CASSYSSGSPYNEQFF
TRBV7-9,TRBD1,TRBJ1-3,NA,TGTGCCAGCAGCGCCCGGGACAGTGTCTCTGGAAACACCATATATTTT,CASSARDSVSGNTIYF
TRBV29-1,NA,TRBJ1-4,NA,TGCAGCGTGGGTACAGGTTCTAATGAAAAACTGTTTTTT,CSVGTGSNEKLFF
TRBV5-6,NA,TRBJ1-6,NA,TGTGCCAGCAGCTTTCAGGGATCGGCGGTGAATTCACCCCTCCACTTT,CASSFQGSAVNSPLHF
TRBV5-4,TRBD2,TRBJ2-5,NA,TGTGCCAGCAGCTGGGGGGGACAAGAGACCCAGTACTTC,CASSWGGQETQYF
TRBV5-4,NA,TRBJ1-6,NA,TGTGCCAGCAGCTTGGAGCCGGGAAAAATTAATTCACCCCTCCACTTT,CASSLEPGKINSPLHF
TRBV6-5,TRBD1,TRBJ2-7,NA,TGTGCCAGCAGAGGTTCCAGGGGGTCCTACGAGCAGTACTTC,CASRGSRGSYEQYF
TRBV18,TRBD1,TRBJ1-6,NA,TGTGCCAGCTCACCCTCTGAAGCGGGACAGGGGGATTCACCCCTCCACTTT,CASSPSEAGQGDSPLHF
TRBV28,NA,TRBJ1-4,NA,TGTGCCATCGGAGGGGGGATGGGCGAAAAACTGTTTTTT,CAIGGGMGEKLFF
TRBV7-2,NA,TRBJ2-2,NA,TGTGCCAGCAGCCCCCCGGGTTCGGGGCGCACCGGGGAGCTGTTTTTT,CASSPPGSGRTGELFF
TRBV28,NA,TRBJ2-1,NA,TGTGCCAGCAGTTTTCGTCTGAGCTCCTACAATGAGCAGTTCTTC,CASSFRLSSYNEQFF
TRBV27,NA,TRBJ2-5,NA,TGTGCCAGCAGTTATTGGGGGGAACAAGAGACCCAGTACTTC,CASSYWGEQETQYF
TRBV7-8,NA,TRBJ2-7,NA,TGTGCCAGCAGCTTCCCCGGCGCTTCGACGGACGAGCAGTACTTC,CASSFPGASTDEQYF
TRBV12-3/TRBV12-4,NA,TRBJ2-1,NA,TGTGCCAGCTCCGGAGGGCCGAACAATGAGCAGTTCTTC,CASSGGPNNEQFF
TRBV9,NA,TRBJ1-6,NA,TGTGCCAGCAGCGTAGACGGTGGCTCCTATAATTCACCCCTCCACTTT,CASSVDGGSYNSPLHF
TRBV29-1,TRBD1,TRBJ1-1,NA,TGCAGCGTTGAAACAGTGGTCAGGGGGCACACTGAAGCTTTCTTT,CSVETVVRGHTEAFF
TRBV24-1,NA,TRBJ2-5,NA,TGTGCCACCAGTGATCGGAGGGTACAAGAGACCCAGTACTTC,CATSDRRVQETQYF
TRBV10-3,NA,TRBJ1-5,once,TGTGCCATCAGTGAGTCGGGGGGCAATCAGCCCCAGCATTTT,CAISESGGNQPQHF
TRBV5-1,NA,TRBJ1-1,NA,TGCGCCAGCAGCTTGATAGGGACTGAAGCTTTCTTT,CASSLIGTEAFF
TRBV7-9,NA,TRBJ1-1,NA,TGTGCCAGCAGCTTAGCGGGAGGAAAAACTGAAGCTTTCTTT,CASSLAGGKTEAFF
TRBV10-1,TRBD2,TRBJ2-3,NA,TGCGCCAGCAGTGAGTCTATCGAGCTAGCGGGAGACTCGCGAAGCACAGATACGCAGTATTTT,CASSESIELAGDSRSTDTQYF
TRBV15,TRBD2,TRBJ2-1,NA,TGTGCCACCAGCAGAATGGGACTAGCGGCCCTTCTCTCCTACAATGAGCAGTTCTTC,CATSRMGLAALLSYNEQFF
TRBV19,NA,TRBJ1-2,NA,TGTGCCAGTAGTATAGCCCCCCCGGAGGGAACCTATGGCTACACCTTC,CASSIAPPEGTYGYTF
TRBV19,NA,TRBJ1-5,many,TGTGCCAGCAGGGTGGCGGATCAGCCCCAGCATTTT,CASRVADQPQHF
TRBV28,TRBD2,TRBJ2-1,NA,TGTGCCAGCACCAGAGGACTAGCGGGAGGGGCCCCCTACAATGAGCAGTTCTTC,CASTRGLAGGAPYNEQFF
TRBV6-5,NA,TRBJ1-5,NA,TGTACCTCAACTACCGACAGCGGGGGCAATCAGCCCCAGCATTTT,CTSTTDSGGNQPQHF
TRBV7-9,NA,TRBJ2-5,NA,TGTGCCAGCAGCTTAACGGGGCGCGGTGAGACCCAGTACTTC,CASSLTGRGETQYF
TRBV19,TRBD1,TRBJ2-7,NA,TGTGCCAGTAGTATAGCCGGACAGGGAGCCTTCTACGAGCAGTACTTC,CASSIAGQGAFYEQYF
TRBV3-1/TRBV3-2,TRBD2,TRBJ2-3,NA,TGTGCCAGCAGCCTCGTAGGAGGGAGGGTCACAGATACGCAGTATTTT,CASSLVGGRVTDTQYF
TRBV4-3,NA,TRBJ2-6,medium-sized,TGCGCCAGCAGCCAAGTCCGAGGCACAAACTCTGGGGCCAACGTCCTGACTTTC,CASSQVRGTNSGANVLTF
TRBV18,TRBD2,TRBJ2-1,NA,TGTGCCAGCTCACCTAGTCTAGCGGACTACAATGAGCAGTTCTTC,CASSPSLADYNEQFF
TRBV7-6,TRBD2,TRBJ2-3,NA,TGTGCCAGCAGCGAAAACCCGGGGGGTGGCACAGATACGCAGTATTTT,CASSENPGGGTDTQYF
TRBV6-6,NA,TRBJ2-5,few,TGTGCCAGCAGTTACTCGAGTGGAGAGACCCAGTACTTC,CASSYSSGETQYF
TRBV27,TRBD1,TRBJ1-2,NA,TGTGCCAGCAGTCCGGGACAGGGGGTTTTTGGCTACACCTTC,CASSPGQGVFGYTF
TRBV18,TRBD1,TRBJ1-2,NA,TGTGCCAGCTCCAGGGGGAGGGGAACGACCGGCTACACCTTC,CASSRGRGTTGYTF
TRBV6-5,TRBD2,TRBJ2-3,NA,TGTGCCAGCAGTAGCGGGAACGTCGGCACAGATACGCAGTATTTT,CASSSGNVGTDTQYF
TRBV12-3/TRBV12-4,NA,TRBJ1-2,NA,TGTGCCAGCAGTTTAGGAGTTAACTATGGCTACACCTTC,CASSLGVNYGYTF
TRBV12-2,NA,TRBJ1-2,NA,TGTGCAAGTCGCCCTAACCCGACAGGGTGGACGGGGGACTATGGCTACACCTTC,CASRPNPTGWTGDYGYTF